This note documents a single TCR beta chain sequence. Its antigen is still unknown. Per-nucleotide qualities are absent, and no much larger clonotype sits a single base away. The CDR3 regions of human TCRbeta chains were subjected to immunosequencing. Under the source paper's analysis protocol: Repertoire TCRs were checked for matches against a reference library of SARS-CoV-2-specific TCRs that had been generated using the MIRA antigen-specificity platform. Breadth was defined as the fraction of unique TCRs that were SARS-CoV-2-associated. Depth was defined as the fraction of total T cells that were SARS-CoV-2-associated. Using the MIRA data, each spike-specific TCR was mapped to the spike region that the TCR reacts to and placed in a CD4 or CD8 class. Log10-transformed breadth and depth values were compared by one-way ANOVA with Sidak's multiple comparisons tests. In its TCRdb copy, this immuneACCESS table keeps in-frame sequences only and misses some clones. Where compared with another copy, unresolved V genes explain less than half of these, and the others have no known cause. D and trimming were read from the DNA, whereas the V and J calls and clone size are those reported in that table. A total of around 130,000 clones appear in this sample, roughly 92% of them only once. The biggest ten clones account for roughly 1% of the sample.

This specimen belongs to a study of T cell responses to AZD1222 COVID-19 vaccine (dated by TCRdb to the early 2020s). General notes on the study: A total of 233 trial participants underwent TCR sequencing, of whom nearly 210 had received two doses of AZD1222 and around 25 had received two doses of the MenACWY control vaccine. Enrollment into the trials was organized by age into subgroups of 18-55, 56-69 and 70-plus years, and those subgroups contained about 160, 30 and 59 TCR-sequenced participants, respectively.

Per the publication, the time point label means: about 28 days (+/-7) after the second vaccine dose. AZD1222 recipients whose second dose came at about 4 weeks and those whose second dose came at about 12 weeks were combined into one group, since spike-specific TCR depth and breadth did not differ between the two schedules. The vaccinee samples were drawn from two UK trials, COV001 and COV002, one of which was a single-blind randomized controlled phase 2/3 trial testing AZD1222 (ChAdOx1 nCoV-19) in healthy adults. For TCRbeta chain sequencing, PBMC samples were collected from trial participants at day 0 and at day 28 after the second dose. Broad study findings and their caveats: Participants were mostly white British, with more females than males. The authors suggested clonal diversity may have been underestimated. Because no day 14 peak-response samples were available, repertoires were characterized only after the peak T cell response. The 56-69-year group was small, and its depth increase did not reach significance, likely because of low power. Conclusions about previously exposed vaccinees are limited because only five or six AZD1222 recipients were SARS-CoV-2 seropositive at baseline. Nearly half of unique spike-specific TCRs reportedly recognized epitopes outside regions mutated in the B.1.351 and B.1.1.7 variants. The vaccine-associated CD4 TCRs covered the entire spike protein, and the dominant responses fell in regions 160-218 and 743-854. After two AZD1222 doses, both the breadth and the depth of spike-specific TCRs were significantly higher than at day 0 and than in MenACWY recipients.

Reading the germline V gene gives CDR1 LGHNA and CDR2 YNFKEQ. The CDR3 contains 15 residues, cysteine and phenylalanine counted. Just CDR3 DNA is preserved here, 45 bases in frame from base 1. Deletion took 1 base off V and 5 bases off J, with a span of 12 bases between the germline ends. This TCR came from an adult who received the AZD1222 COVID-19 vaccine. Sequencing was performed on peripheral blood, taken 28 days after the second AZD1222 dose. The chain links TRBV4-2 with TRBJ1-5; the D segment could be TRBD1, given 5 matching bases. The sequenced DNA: TGTGCCAGCAGCCAAGTCAGCCAGGGAGATCAGCCCCAGCATTTT. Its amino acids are CASSQVSQGDQPQHF.